These 23 T cell receptor beta chains were sequenced from one sample in a study of blood T cell repertoires in COVID-19. Measured with immunoSEQ multiplex PCR; TCRdb has only the in-frame clones, and not every one. There are about 35,000 clones in the sample; around 87% occur only once, and 35% to 50% lies in the top ten. The specimen sequenced was peripheral blood. The origin of the receptors is a human donor in a cohort sampled during active COVID-19.

This clone was found once. V and J are TRBV5-1 and TRBJ2-1; the match to TRBD1 covers 11 bases. The V and J ends lost 4 bases and 4 bases, in that order; junction bases with no gene match: 4. The CDR3 runs 15 residues. Germline CDR1 reads SGHRS; CDR2 reads YFSETQ. CDR3 in DNA: TGCGCCAGCAGCCCTGGACAGGGGGCGTACAATGAGCAGTTCTTC. Translation: CASSPGQGAYNEQFF.

The chain uses TRBV12-5 and TRBJ2-7, with D tentatively TRBD2 (5 bases). Germline-derived CDR1 and CDR2 are LGHNT and FRNRAP. V was clipped by 6 bases and J by 0 bases, with 9 bases between them. This CDR3 contains 13 residues. Written as DNA, the CDR3 is TGTGCTAGTGGGAGAGGGAGCTCCTACGAGCAGTACTTC. Protein: CASGRGSSYEQYF.

The chain recombines TRBV19 with TRBJ1-1; 10 nucleotides agree with TRBD1. Germline CDR1 reads LNHDA; CDR2 reads SQIVND (reference sequence). The J segment lost 5 bases and the V segment lost 4 bases, leaving 10 bases of the junction unmatched. The CDR3 runs 16 residues. The CDR3 is CASSTRQGAGKTEAFF. CDR3 in DNA: TGTGCCAGTAGTACCCGACAGGGGGCGGGAAAGACTGAAGCTTTCTTT.

This chain links TRBV27 with TRBJ1-6; 7 nucleotides agree with TRBD1. Per the germline V gene, CDR1 is MNHEY and CDR2 is SMNVEV (reference sequence). The ends lost 5 bases at V and 7 bases at J; junction bases unmatched: 5. This CDR3 contains 14 residues. The CDR3: CASSPDRENSPLHF. The CDR3 nucleotides read TGTGCCAGCAGTCCAGACAGGGAAAATTCACCCCTCCACTTT.

This clone was detected once. The chain combines TRBV27 with TRBJ2-3; TRBD1 matches 7 bases. Trimming took 6 bases from V and 3 from J; bases not matched to a gene: 9. Germline V lookup: CDR1 MNHEY, CDR2 SMNVEV (reference sequence). The CDR3 spans 15 residues. The CDR3 DNA follows: TGTGCCAGCAGATACATAATGACAGGGACAGATACGCAGTATTTT. It is translated as CASRYIMTGTDTQYF.

The chain uses TRBV7-9 and TRBJ1-4, with TRBD1 identical over 9 bases. Germline V lookup: CDR1 SEHNR, CDR2 FQNEAQ (reference sequence). J gave up 8 bases and V 3 bases, and 10 bases lay outside the gene matches. This CDR3 comprises 16 residues. Here the CDR3 reads CASSFRQGDRNEKLFF. The CDR3 DNA reads as TGTGCCAGCAGCTTTCGACAGGGGGATCGGAACGAAAAACTGTTTTTT. Filled out from reference TRBV7-9 and TRBJ1-4, the complete variable domain reads DTGVSQNPRHKITKRGQNVTFRCDPISEHNRLYWYRQTLGQGPEFLTYFQNEAQLEKSRLLSDRFSAERPKGSFSTLEIQRTEQGDSAMYLCASSFRQGDRNEKLFFGSGTQLSVL.

This clone has a single count. The chain employs TRBV3-1 (or the pseudogene TRBV3-2) and TRBJ2-5, with a weak D call TRBD2 (6 bases). Germline V gene lookup returns CDR1 LGHDT and CDR2 YNNKEL (reference sequence). V was trimmed by 1 base and J by 4 bases, leaving 13 bases between them. This CDR3 spans 15 amino acids. CDR3 in DNA: TGTGCCAGCAGCCAAGGGTTCGGGGGTGGAGAGACCCAGTACTTC. Translation: CASSQGFGGGETQYF.

The chain is built from TRBV7-8 and TRBJ2-5; no clear D. The CDR3 totals 17 residues. Germline V lookup: CDR1 SGHVS, CDR2 FQNEAQ. With 2 bases removed from V and 6 bases from J, the gap between germline ends came to 22 bases. CDR3 bases: TGTGCCAGCAGCTTACGGTTTCAGATGACGGGTAGGCAGACCCAGTACTTC. Encoded protein: CASSLRFQMTGRQTQYF.

This clone showed up just once. The chain joins TRBV19 to TRBJ2-6; 8 nucleotides agree with TRBD1. Germline values: CDR1 LNHDA, CDR2 SQIVND (reference sequence). The CDR3 totals 17 residues. The V segment lost 6 bases and the J segment 0 bases; nucleotides outside the gene matches: 7. The CDR3: CASRTRTGTSGANVLTF. In DNA, the CDR3 is TGTGCCAGTAGAACCCGGACAGGGACCTCTGGGGCCAACGTCCTGACTTTC.

The chain recombines TRBV4-3 with TRBJ1-1; no reliable D call. Trimming cost V 3 bases and J 7 bases, with 12 bases left between them. The CDR3 consists of 13 residues. Germline V gene lookup returns CDR1 LGHNA and CDR2 YSLEER. CDR3 bases: TGCGCCAGCAGCCAGGCCCCGTACAGTGAAGCTTTCTTT. Encoded protein: CASSQAPYSEAFF.

This clone appeared a single time. V is TRBV9 and J is TRBJ2-1; 9 bases agree with TRBD2. The germline V gene encodes CDR1 SGDLS and CDR2 YYNGEE. CDR3 size: 17 residues. V lost 0 bases to trimming and J lost 8 bases; unmatched junction nucleotides: 12. The CDR3 DNA reads as TGTGCCAGCAGCGTAGGTCATGCGGGGGGGCGCGTCGATGAGCAGTTCTTC. Translated: CASSVGHAGGRVDEQFF.

The genes are TRBV7-2 and TRBJ2-7; the D gene is possibly TRBD2 (6 bases). In germline, CDR1 is SGHTA, CDR2 FQGNSA. With 2 bases removed from V and 4 bases from J, the gap between germline ends came to 12 bases. The CDR3 is made up of 14 amino acids. CDR3 nucleotide sequence: TGTGCCAGCAGCTTATTTTCGGGGGAATACGAGCAGTACTTC. This encodes CASSLFSGEYEQYF.

The V and J genes are TRBV20-1 and TRBJ1-5, with 9 positions matching TRBD1. Per the germline V gene, CDR1 is DFQATT and CDR2 is SNEGSKA (reference sequence). This CDR3 comprises 15 residues. Unmatched junction bases numbered 6, after V lost 3 bases and J lost 3 bases. CDR3 amino acids: CSASVGTGNNQPQHF. The CDR3 nucleotides are TGCAGTGCTAGTGTCGGGACAGGGAACAATCAGCCCCAGCATTTT.

The genes are TRBV3-1 (or the pseudogene TRBV3-2) and TRBJ1-6; D remains ambiguous. This CDR3 contains 15 residues. Germline V CDR1 and CDR2: LGHDT, YNNKEL (reference sequence). V dropped 0 bases and J dropped 13 bases, with 16 bases sitting between them. As DNA, the CDR3 is TGTGCCAGCAGCCAAGAGCACGGAGTTCGGGAGCCCCTCCACTTT. It yields the protein CASSQEHGVREPLHF.

This clone showed up just once. This chain joins TRBV5-4 and TRBJ2-7; 7 bases agree with TRBD1. The CDR3 consists of 15 residues. The trim removed 0 bases at V and 4 bases at J, leaving 7 bases unmatched. CDR1 and CDR2 from the germline V gene are SGHNT and YYREEE (reference sequence). The CDR3 protein is CASSLARTGPYEQYF. The CDR3, as DNA: TGTGCCAGCAGCTTGGCCCGGACAGGACCGTACGAGCAGTACTTC.

This clone appeared a few times. This chain connects TRBV7-3 to TRBJ2-1; weak D call: TRBD2 (6 bases). V dropped 0 bases and J dropped 6 bases, with 9 bases sitting between them. CDR1 and CDR2 (germline): SGHTA, FQGTGA. This CDR3 has 14 residues. The CDR3 sequence is CASSLTPGLNEQFF. CDR3 coding DNA: TGTGCCAGCAGCTTAACGCCGGGACTCAATGAGCAGTTCTTC.

This clone is a singleton in its sample. This rearrangement joins TRBV27 to TRBJ1-1, with a tentative D call TRBD1 (5 bases). The CDR3 has 15 amino acids. Looked up from germline, CDR1 is MNHEY and CDR2 is SMNVEV (reference sequence). Between the trimmed V and J ends, which lost 5 bases and 5 bases, there was a span of 18 bases. CDR3 residues: CASSLRDSLRTEAFF. The CDR3 DNA sequence: TGTGCCAGCAGTCTACGGGACTCTCTAAGGACTGAAGCTTTCTTT.

This chain joins TRBV21-1 and TRBJ2-7; TRBD1, the D gene given by the table, was not confirmed from the DNA. TRBV21-1 is marked as a pseudogene. This CDR3 comprises 16 residues. In nucleotides, the CDR3 is TGTGCCAGCAGCGGACGCCGGGACACGGATTCTTACGAGCAGTACTTC. Translating it yields CASSGRRDTDSYEQYF.

This chain connects TRBV27 to TRBJ1-6; D might be TRBD1 (5 bases). The CDR3 consists of 18 residues. Looked up from germline, CDR1 is MNHEY and CDR2 is SMNVEV (reference sequence). Trimming removed 4 bases at V and 0 bases at J, with 16 bases between. This chain's CDR3 is CASSSAGDRSSYNSPLHF. CDR3 bases: TGTGCCAGCAGTTCAGCGGGGGACCGAAGCTCCTATAATTCACCCCTCCACTTT.

The chain couples TRBV7-2 to TRBJ1-6; 9 positions match TRBD1. The CDR3 contains 20 residues. The germline gives CDR1 SGHTA, CDR2 FQGNSA. J was trimmed by 1 base and V by 0 bases; bases with no gene match: 10. The CDR3 is CASSLAPTQGAGSYNSPLHF. The CDR3 region has the DNA TGTGCCAGCAGCTTAGCACCCACACAGGGGGCCGGGTCCTATAATTCACCCCTCCACTTT. Using reference TRBV7-2 and TRBJ1-6 for the parts outside the CDR3, the full variable domain is GAGVSQSPSNKVTEKGKDVELRCDPISGHTALYWYRQSLGQGLEFLIYFQGNSAPDKSGLPSDRFSAERTGGSVSTLTIQRTQQEDSAVYLCASSLAPTQGAGSYNSPLHFGNGTRLTVT.

The chain recombines TRBV12-3 or TRBV12-4 with TRBJ2-7; D remains unclear. Trimming removed 0 bases at V and 7 bases at J, with 7 bases between. The CDR3 is 12 amino acids. The CDR3 reads CASSLAFFEQYF. CDR3 DNA: TGTGCCAGCAGTTTAGCCTTCTTTGAGCAGTACTTC.

The chain links TRBV9 to TRBJ1-1, with 8 bases identical to TRBD1. The V gene end was trimmed by 1 base and the J gene end by 7 bases; junction bases not matched to a gene: 3. The CDR3 is 13 amino acids. CDR1 is SGDLS, CDR2 YYNGEE, per germline. CDR3 coding DNA: TGTGCCAGCAGCGTACTCGGACAGGGTGAAGCTTTCTTT. Translating it yields CASSVLGQGEAFF.

The rearrangement links TRBV5-1 to TRBJ2-7, with TRBD1 identical over 9 bases. Germline CDR1 reads SGHRS; CDR2 reads YFSETQ. CDR3 length equals 13 residues. The ends lost 4 bases at V and 3 bases at J; junction bases unmatched: 2. This CDR3 reads CASSADRGYEQYF. The CDR3 coding sequence is TGCGCCAGCAGCGCGGACAGGGGCTACGAGCAGTACTTC.